This passage covers 17 T cell receptor beta chains from one sample sequenced in a study of cytomegalovirus exposure and HLA in healthy donors. Sequencing used immunoSEQ multiplex PCR; TCRdb keeps in-frame clones, though not all of them. The repertoire holds about 98,000 clones, with 87% as singletons. Sequenced material: PBMCs. The source is a man between 18 and 35 years old in good health and CMV-seropositive.

The chain recombines TRBV5-1 with TRBJ2-5; 13 bases match TRBD2. The length of the CDR3 is 17 residues. The J segment lost 5 bases and the V segment lost 4 bases, leaving 11 bases of the junction unmatched. In germline, CDR1 is SGHRS, CDR2 YFSETQ. The CDR3 protein is CASSLLPGLAGSETQYF. As DNA, the CDR3 is TGCGCCAGCAGCCTACTCCCGGGACTAGCGGGGTCGGAGACCCAGTACTTC. Together with reference TRBV5-1 and TRBJ2-5, the CDR3 gives the full variable domain: KAGVTQTPRYLIKTRGQQVTLSCSPISGHRSVSWYQQTPGQGLQFLFEYFSETQRNKGNFPGRFSGRQFSNSRSEMNVSTLELGDSALYLCASSLLPGLAGSETQYFGPGTRLLVL.

The V and J genes are TRBV11-2 and TRBJ1-1; D might be TRBD1 (6 bases). CDR1 and CDR2 (germline): SGHAT, FQNNGV. V lost 4 bases, J lost 2 bases, and 11 bases lay in between. This CDR3 is built from 14 residues. CDR3 in DNA: TGTGCCAGCAGCTCCGGACAGTACAACACTGAAGCTTTCTTT. This codes for CASSSGQYNTEAFF.

This chain uses TRBV7-2 with TRBJ2-3, with 11 bases matching TRBD2. The V segment lost 1 base and the J segment 5 bases; nucleotides outside the gene matches: 8. The CDR3 contains 17 residues. Germline loops: CDR1 SGHTA, CDR2 FQGNSA. The chain's CDR3 is CASSLGIAGGPVDTQYF. CDR3 coding DNA: TGTGCCAGCAGCTTAGGAATAGCGGGAGGGCCGGTAGATACGCAGTATTTT.

This clone was observed once. The chain carries TRBV4-2 and TRBJ2-3; TRBD2 matches 14 bases. The CDR3 contains 17 residues. Looked up from germline, CDR1 is LGHNA and CDR2 is YNFKEQ. Trimming removed 1 base from V and 8 bases from J; junction bases left unmatched: 8. The CDR3 protein is CASSQASTSGGEGTQYF. The CDR3 nucleotides read TGTGCCAGCAGCCAAGCATCGACTAGCGGGGGGGAGGGTACGCAGTATTTT.

The V and J genes are TRBV5-6 and TRBJ1-5; D not resolved. This CDR3 region has 15 residues. V was pared by 3 bases and J by 6 bases, with 16 bases between. Germline V gene data show CDR1 as SGHDT and CDR2 as YYEEEE. The CDR3 loop reads CASSSKGGDTQPQHF. The DNA for the CDR3 is TGTGCCAGCAGCTCCAAGGGCGGGGATACTCAGCCCCAGCATTTT.

The chain employs TRBV19 and TRBJ2-3, with TRBD2 matching 11 bases. This CDR3 contains 15 residues. With V trimmed by 3 bases and J by 11 bases, 10 bases remained unmatched. Germline-derived CDR1 and CDR2 are LNHDA and SQIVND (reference sequence). DNA of the CDR3: TGTGCCAGTAGTATTCCGACTAGCGGGGAAGCTGGGCAGTATTTT. The encoded protein is CASSIPTSGEAGQYF.

A few counts support this clone. The chain couples TRBV5-6 to TRBJ2-5, with 7 positions matching TRBD1. Unmatched junction bases numbered 16, after V lost 3 bases and J lost 5 bases. Germline V CDR1 and CDR2: SGHDT, YYEEEE. The CDR3 extends over 17 amino acids. The CDR3 protein is CASSYDLDREPEETQYF. CDR3 sequence (DNA): TGTGCCAGCAGCTACGACTTAGACAGGGAACCGGAGGAGACCCAGTACTTC.

The chain joins TRBV5-1 to TRBJ2-2; 8 nucleotides align to TRBD1. The germline gives CDR1 SGHRS, CDR2 YFSETQ. The J segment lost 1 base and the V segment lost 1 base, leaving 12 bases of the junction unmatched. The CDR3 length is 19 residues. The CDR3 coding sequence is TGCGCCAGCAGCTTGAGGGGGCCGCCGGGACAGGTGAACACCGGGGAGCTGTTTTTT. The encoded protein is CASSLRGPPGQVNTGELFF.

In DNA, the CDR3 is TGTGCCAGCGACCCGGGGACAGGGGCCGAAAAACTGTTTTTT. Its protein product is CASDPGTGAEKLFF. V is TRBV6-6 and J is TRBJ1-4, with TRBD1 matching over 10 bases. This CDR3 comprises 14 residues. Germline-derived CDR1 and CDR2 are MNHNY and SVGAGI (reference sequence). After removal of 8 bases from V and 8 bases from J, the junction contained 8 bases not matched to a gene.

The gene calls are TRBV15 and TRBJ1-4; maybe TRBD1 (5 bases). CDR3 length: 18 residues. V dropped 0 bases and J dropped 1 base, with 15 bases sitting between them. In germline, CDR1 is LNHNV, CDR2 YYDKDF (reference sequence). The chain's CDR3 is CATSRDLEGLRTNEKLFF. Written as DNA, the CDR3 is TGTGCCACCAGCAGAGATCTGGAGGGGTTACGAACTAATGAAAAACTGTTTTTT. The whole variable domain, filled in from reference TRBV15 and TRBJ1-4, reads DAMVIQNPRYQVTQFGKPVTLSCSQTLNHNVMYWYQQKSSQAPKLLFHYYDKDFNNEADTPDNFQSRRPNTSFCFLDIRSPGLGDTAMYLCATSRDLEGLRTNEKLFFGSGTQLSVL.

V is TRBV18 and J is TRBJ1-2; 10 bases align to TRBD1. V shed 3 bases and J 3 bases; nucleotides not matched to a gene: 4. CDR1 and CDR2 (germline): KGHSH, LQKENI. The CDR3 spans 15 residues. This CDR3 is CASSPMTGGDYGYTF. CDR3 in DNA: TGTGCCAGCTCACCTATGACAGGGGGCGACTATGGCTACACCTTC.

The gene calls are TRBV6-5 and TRBJ1-4; D possibly corresponds to TRBD1 (5 bases). This CDR3 is built from 14 residues. The germline V gene has CDR1 MNHEY and CDR2 SVGAGI. V lost 8 bases, J lost 7 bases, and 17 bases lay in between. CDR3 in amino acids: CASSSGGYGEKLFF. As DNA, the CDR3 is TGTGCCAGCTCCTCTGGGGGGTACGGTGAAAAACTGTTTTTT.

The genes are TRBV5-5 and TRBJ2-2; the D is unclear. Germline-derived CDR1 and CDR2 are SGHKS and YYEKEE (reference sequence). The CDR3 spans 14 residues. With 1 base removed from V and 3 bases from J, the gap between germline ends came to 7 bases. CDR3 nucleotides: TGTGCCAGCAGCTTGAGACATCACACCGGGGAGCTGTTTTTT. Amino acid sequence: CASSLRHHTGELFF.

The chain is built from TRBV29-1 and TRBJ2-7, with 8 bases fitting TRBD1. The CDR3 is 15 amino acids. V shed 3 bases, J shed 2 bases, and the junction held 9 bases outside the gene matches. Looked up from germline, CDR1 is SQVTM and CDR2 is ANQGSEA. In DNA form, the CDR3 reads TGCAGCGTTGAGGGGGCGGACAGGGTCCCCTACGAGCAGTACTTC. This sequence encodes CSVEGADRVPYEQYF.

The rearrangement joins TRBV29-1 to TRBJ1-1, with TRBD1 identical over 7 bases. J lost 8 bases, V lost 6 bases, and 6 bases had no gene match. Germline assignment: CDR1 SQVTM and CDR2 ANQGSEA. This CDR3 contains 11 residues. In DNA form, the CDR3 reads TGCAGCGTCCTGACAGGGAACGAAGCTTTCTTT. Its protein is CSVLTGNEAFF. The full variable domain, in which reference TRBV29-1 and TRBJ1-1 provide the parts outside the CDR3, is SAVISQKPSRDICQRGTSLTIQCQVDSQVTMMFWYRQQPGQSLTLIATANQGSEATYESGFVIDKFPISRPNLTFSTLTVSNMSPEDSSIYLCSVLTGNEAFFGQGTRLTVV.

CDR3 nucleotides: TGTGCCAGTTCCCTGGGGCATAATTCACCCCTCCACTTT. It codes for CASSLGHNSPLHF. This chain uses TRBV19 with TRBJ1-6; TRBD1 might be the D (5 bases). The V end was cut by 8 bases, the J end by 5 bases, with 10 bases between. This CDR3 has 13 residues. CDR1 is LNHDA and CDR2 is SQIVND in the germline V gene (reference sequence).

This chain uses TRBV15 with TRBJ2-7; 7 bases are a match to TRBD2. The germline V gene encodes CDR1 LNHNV and CDR2 YYDKDF (reference sequence). There are 16 residues in the CDR3. V lost 0 bases to trimming and J lost 2 bases; unmatched junction nucleotides: 7. CDR3: CATSRDETSETYEQYF. CDR3 DNA: TGTGCCACCAGCAGAGATGAAACTAGCGAAACCTACGAGCAGTACTTC.